This entry lists 19 T cell receptor beta chains sequenced from one sample in a study of early T cells in non-severe SARS-CoV-2 infection. MiXCR, run by TCRdb on the 5' RACE reads, gives a single entry per CDR3 protein. This table holds about 89,000 distinct CDR3 sequences, approximately 15% found once. The sample in question was whole blood, obtained at baseline. Receptors were obtained from an adult who was a healthcare worker with PCR-confirmed SARS-CoV-2 infection or an uninfected control (not recorded which).

This rearrangement joins TRBV29-1 to TRBJ2-3; D unresolved. The germline V gene encodes CDR1 SQVTM and CDR2 ANQGSEA. Trimming stripped 4 bases from V and 2 bases from J, with 10 bases between. The CDR3 runs to 13 residues. CDR3 DNA: TGCAGCGTTGGCGCGGCTCTCACAGATACGCAGTATTTT. Translation: CSVGAALTDTQYF.

The V and J genes are TRBV5-4 and TRBJ2-2; D ambiguous. Per germline, CDR1 SGHNT and CDR2 YYREEE (reference sequence). Trimming took off 0 bases at V and 8 bases at J, with 5 bases between the two ends. The CDR3 has 12 amino acids. The CDR3 loop reads CASSLAAGELFF. The CDR3 nucleotides read TGTGCCAGCAGCTTGGCCGCGGGGGAGCTGTTTTTT.

This clonotype was found many times. This chain links TRBV20-1 with TRBJ2-7; possibly TRBD2 for D (6 bases). Germline CDR1 and CDR2: DFQATT and SNEGSKA (reference sequence). This CDR3 has 13 residues. V lost 2 bases and J lost 7, with 15 bases in between. The CDR3 DNA sequence: TGCAGTGCTAGACTAGCGTTTTTGGGGGAGCAGTACTTC. Residues: CSARLAFLGEQYF.

This clonotype was observed a handful of times. The V and J genes are TRBV6-2 or TRBV6-3 and TRBJ2-2, with D unclear. Germline lookup yields CDR1 MNHEY and CDR2 SVGEGT. Trimming took 5 bases from V and 4 from J, leaving 14 bases between them. This CDR3 has 15 residues. The CDR3 nucleotides read TGTGCCAGCAGTCAGGCGCTGCGCGGCACCGGGGAGCTGTTTTTT. It yields the protein CASSQALRGTGELFF.

This clonotype was picked up a small number of times. V usage is TRBV10-2 and J usage is TRBJ2-3, with TRBD2 identical over 15 bases. This CDR3 spans 18 amino acids. V gave up 3 bases and J gave up 4 bases; unmatched junction bases: 8. The V gene's germline CDR1 is WSHSY and CDR2 SAAADI. In nucleotides, the CDR3 is TGCGCCAGCAGTGATGTGGGACTAGCGGGAGGAGGGCCAGATACGCAGTATTTT. Translation gives CASSDVGLAGGGPDTQYF.

This chain connects TRBV28 to TRBJ2-1; TRBD2 matches at 7 bases. With V trimmed by 7 bases and J by 2 bases, 2 bases remained unmatched. The CDR3 consists of 13 residues. The germline V gene encodes CDR1 MDHEN and CDR2 SYDVKM. The CDR3 loop reads CASISGTYNEQFF. The CDR3 DNA is TGTGCCAGCATAAGCGGGACCTACAATGAGCAGTTCTTC.

This clonotype was detected only a few times. This chain connects TRBV9 to TRBJ1-1; the D gene is possibly TRBD1 (5 bases). Germline loops: CDR1 SGDLS, CDR2 YYNGEE. The germline V and J ends were trimmed by 4 bases and 0 bases, with 13 bases remaining between them. The CDR3 totals 15 residues. Here the CDR3 reads CASSLRGGVNTEAFF. The CDR3 coding sequence is TGTGCCAGCAGCCTTAGGGGAGGCGTGAACACTGAAGCTTTCTTT.

The sample holds many counts of this clonotype. V and J are TRBV2 and TRBJ1-2, with TRBD1 matching over 10 bases. The CDR3 covers 14 residues. After removal of 7 bases from V and 5 bases from J, the junction contained 7 bases not matched to a gene. Germline CDR1 SNHLY, CDR2 FYNNEI. The CDR3 spells CASMGQGIGYGYTF. The CDR3 nucleotides are TGTGCCAGCATGGGACAGGGGATAGGGTATGGCTACACCTTC.

This clonotype was observed at least ten times. The genes are TRBV20-1 and TRBJ2-5; 8 bases are a match to TRBD2. In germline, CDR1 is DFQATT, CDR2 SNEGSKA (reference sequence). The CDR3 contains 15 residues. Trimming took 5 bases from V and 1 from J; bases not matched to a gene: 9. In DNA form, the CDR3 reads TGCAGTGCTGATTCAGAGCGGGAGCGCCAAGAGACCCAGTACTTC. Its protein is CSADSERERQETQYF.

This chain connects TRBV6-6 to TRBJ2-6; no reliable D call. The V gene lost 6 bases and the J gene lost 2 bases, with 5 bases spanning the gap. This CDR3 has 13 amino acids. CDR1 MNHNY and CDR2 SVGAGI come from the germline V gene (reference sequence). The CDR3 sequence is CASRGAGANVLTF. CDR3 DNA: TGTGCCAGCAGGGGCGCTGGGGCCAACGTCCTGACTTTC.

About this clonotype: This may be a read error, as it is one base from a much larger clone. The chain couples TRBV14 to TRBJ1-1; D not resolved. The CDR3 extends over 15 amino acids. Trimming left V 1 base short and J 4 bases short, with 13 bases between. In germline, CDR1 is SGHDN, CDR2 FVKESK. The CDR3 nucleotides read TGTGCCAGCAGCCAAGGTCGCGGCTTGAGCACTGAAGCTTTCTTT. Residues: CASSQGRGLSTEAFF.

This clonotype appeared a few times. This rearrangement joins TRBV12-3 or TRBV12-4 to TRBJ2-1, with D hard to call. This CDR3 has 14 residues. The V gene lost 5 bases and the J gene lost 13 bases, with 21 bases spanning the gap. The CDR3 DNA reads as TGTGCCAGCAGTGCGTACTACGACCTGGGGTCTCAGTTCTTC. The encoded protein is CASSAYYDLGSQFF.

This clonotype was counted ten times or more. The chain has TRBV5-6 and TRBJ2-5, with 8 bases that match TRBD2. CDR3 length: 14 amino acids. Germline V gene sequence: CDR1 SGHDT, CDR2 YYEEEE. V shed 4 bases and J 5 bases; nucleotides not matched to a gene: 7. The DNA for the CDR3 is TGTGCCAGCAGCCCAGCGGGAGCACGTGAGACCCAGTACTTC. Its protein is CASSPAGARETQYF.

Note on this clonotype: A much more abundant neighbour one base away suggests this may be a read error. The rearrangement links TRBV30 to TRBJ1-2; 8 bases are a match to TRBD1. Looked up from germline, CDR1 is GTSNPN and CDR2 is SVGIG (reference sequence). The CDR3 is 14 residues long. The CDR3 DNA reads TGTGTCTGGAAGACAGGGGTCACTAACTATGGCTACACCTTC. Its translation is CVWKTGVTNYGYTF.

This clonotype was found a few times. The chain uses TRBV19 and TRBJ1-6; D is perhaps TRBD1 (5 bases). With 5 bases removed from V and 4 bases from J, the gap between germline ends came to 12 bases. Germline V gene data show CDR1 as LNHDA and CDR2 as SQIVND (reference sequence). The CDR3 has 15 residues. The CDR3 region is CASSSRTWYNSPLHF. CDR3 coding DNA: TGTGCCAGTAGTTCGAGGACATGGTATAATTCACCCCTCCACTTT.

The genes are TRBV27 and TRBJ2-2; D ambiguous. Per the germline V gene, CDR1 is MNHEY and CDR2 is SMNVEV (reference sequence). V gave up 1 base and J gave up 1 base, with 13 bases separating them. This CDR3 comprises 17 residues. CDR3 region: CASSLWAPPKNTGELFF. The CDR3, as DNA: TGTGCCAGCAGTTTATGGGCTCCCCCTAAGAACACCGGGGAGCTGTTTTTT.

This clonotype was counted only a few times. A read error may account for a junction end that differs from germline. The CDR3 protein is CSARDLRDSENF. The DNA of the CDR3 is TGCAGCGCCAGGGACTTAAGGGACAGTGAAAATTTC. This chain uses TRBV29-1 with TRBJ2-7; tentatively, D is TRBD1 (7 bases). In germline, CDR1 is SQVTM, CDR2 ANQGSEA. CDR3 length: 12 residues.

The V call is TRBV7-9, the J call TRBJ1-1; D ambiguous. The CDR3 has 12 amino acids. V was clipped by 8 bases and J by 10 bases, with 17 bases between them. Germline CDR1 is SEHNR and CDR2 is FQNEAQ (reference sequence). Here the CDR3 reads CASSSTGWRAFF. In DNA form, the CDR3 reads TGTGCCAGCTCCTCCACCGGCTGGCGAGCTTTCTTT.

This clonotype was seen many times. The chain is built from TRBV6-4 and TRBJ2-3, with D hard to call. V lost 2 bases to trimming and J lost 7 bases, with 10 bases between them. This CDR3 region has 13 residues. Germline V gene lookup returns CDR1 MRHNA and CDR2 SNTAGT. CDR3 amino acids: CASSDTASYTQYF. The CDR3 DNA reads TGTGCCAGCAGTGACACGGCCTCGTATACGCAGTATTTT.